What follows are 15 T cell receptor beta chains derived from one specimen sequenced in a study of vaccination and CD4 T cells after COVID-19. Regarding treatment: roughly 10-day PBMC culture with coronavirus spike peptide pools or control peptides (ViraFEST assay). No antigen has been identified for these receptors. The Oncomine TCR Beta short-read assay was applied to DNA of cultured CD4+ T cells. TCRdb redid the calling of the PCR reads with MiXCR, one entry per CDR3 protein. Of fewer than 15,000 distinct CDR3 sequences listed, roughly half are singletons. This specimen was cultured CD4+ T cells from blood, taken after SARS-CoV-2 vaccination. The receptors stem from a human donor with COVID-19.

The rearrangement joins TRBV6-1 to TRBJ2-3; D uncertain. The CDR3 extends over 14 amino acids. Trimming shortened V by 6 bases and J by 6 bases, and 16 bases separated the two germline ends. The germline gives CDR1 MNHNS, CDR2 SASEGT. CDR3 DNA: TGTGCCAGCAGCGACCGGCCCGGTTGGGATACGCAGTATTTT. Protein: CASSDRPGWDTQYF.

The chain combines TRBV19 with TRBJ1-5, with D hard to call. Germline V gene data show CDR1 as LNHDA and CDR2 as SQIVND (reference sequence). Trimming left V 7 bases short and J 1 base short, with 11 bases between. This CDR3 is 14 amino acids long. CDR3 sequence (DNA): TGTGCCAGTACACACGGAGTCAGCAATCAGCCCCAGCATTTT. Its translation is CASTHGVSNQPQHF.

This clonotype appeared a few times. The gene calls are TRBV6-1 and TRBJ1-6; 7 bases are a match to TRBD1. V dropped 1 base and J dropped 5; count of bases not matched to a gene: 11. The CDR3 extends over 18 amino acids. The germline V gene encodes CDR1 MNHNS and CDR2 SASEGT. CDR3 protein: CASSEVLKSGTDNSPLHF. The CDR3 DNA reads TGTGCCAGCAGTGAAGTTCTGAAGTCCGGGACAGATAATTCACCCCTCCACTTT.

This clonotype turned up a few times. This chain connects TRBV27 to TRBJ1-6; D ambiguous. In germline, CDR1 is MNHEY, CDR2 SMNVEV (reference sequence). This CDR3 spans 18 amino acids. V lost 2 bases and J lost 3, with 17 bases in between. CDR3: CASSLVSSGNSYNSPLHF. The CDR3 DNA follows: TGTGCCAGCAGTTTAGTCTCTAGCGGGAACAGCTATAATTCACCCCTCCACTTT.

The chain links TRBV20-1 to TRBJ1-2; TRBD1 aligns across 7 bases. The J segment lost 6 bases and the V segment lost 3 bases, leaving 10 bases of the junction unmatched. The CDR3 sequence is 14 residues long. Looked up from germline, CDR1 is DFQATT and CDR2 is SNEGSKA (reference sequence). The CDR3 here is CSASKGQVIDGYTF. The CDR3 DNA sequence: TGCAGTGCTAGCAAAGGACAGGTGATCGATGGCTACACCTTC.

The chain couples TRBV25-1 to TRBJ2-2, with D perhaps TRBD2 (6 bases). This CDR3 region has 18 residues. Germline V gene lookup returns CDR1 MGHDK and CDR2 SYGVNS. Trimming cost V 5 bases and J 6 bases, with 25 bases left between them. Here the CDR3 DNA reads TGTGCCAGCAGTATTCCCGGGGCGGCGGGGTTAGTGGCCGGGGAGCTGTTTTTT. This translates into CASSIPGAAGLVAGELFF. The whole variable domain, filled in from reference TRBV25-1 and TRBJ2-2, reads EADIYQTPRYLVIGTGKKITLECSQTMGHDKMYWYQQDPGMELHLIHYSYGVNSTEKGDLSSESTVSRIRTEHFPLTLESARPSHTSQYLCASSIPGAAGLVAGELFFGEGSRLTVL.

The CDR3, as DNA: TGTGCCATCAGTGATCAGGGGACCATAACTGAAGCTTTCTTT. It is translated as CAISDQGTITEAFF. The chain combines TRBV10-3 with TRBJ1-1, with D perhaps matching TRBD1 (6 bases). CDR3 length: 14 amino acids. V lost 3 bases, J lost 5 bases, and 13 bases lay in between. CDR1 ENHRY and CDR2 SYGVKD come from the germline V gene.

This chain connects TRBV2 to TRBJ1-5, with no clear D. Germline V CDR1 and CDR2: SNHLY, FYNNEI. The CDR3 loop spans 14 amino acids. V lost 3 bases to trimming and J lost 3 bases, with 9 bases between them. The CDR3 sequence: CASSEGRLNQPQHF. CDR3 coding DNA: TGTGCCAGCAGTGAGGGCAGGCTCAATCAGCCCCAGCATTTT.

This chain connects TRBV7-2 to TRBJ1-5, with TRBD1 identical over 11 bases. Trimming took 5 bases from V and 5 from J; bases not matched to a gene: 5. The CDR3 length is 15 residues. The germline V gene encodes CDR1 SGHTA and CDR2 FQGNSA. The CDR3 reads CASSMDRGQDQPQHF. CDR3 nucleotide sequence: TGTGCCAGCAGCATGGACAGGGGGCAGGATCAGCCCCAGCATTTT.

This clonotype appeared once. The V gene is TRBV7-2, the J gene TRBJ2-7, with TRBD1 matching over 7 bases. The CDR3 is 16 residues long. The germline gives CDR1 SGHTA, CDR2 FQGNSA. Losses at the gene ends were 5 bases for V and 3 bases for J; bases not matched to a gene: 13. Written as DNA, the CDR3 is TGTGCCAGCAGCCTGAACCCGGGACAGCCACTCTACGAGCAGTACTTC. The encoded protein is CASSLNPGQPLYEQYF.

The chain links TRBV6-5 to TRBJ1-3, with a possible D match to TRBD1 (5 bases). Trimming took off 4 bases at V and 1 base at J, with 8 bases between the two ends. CDR3 length: 14 amino acids. The germline V gene has CDR1 MNHEY and CDR2 SVGAGI. DNA of the CDR3: TGTGCCAGCAGTTTGGGGGGGTCTGGAAACACCATATATTTT. Amino acids: CASSLGGSGNTIYF.

The chain carries TRBV10-3 and TRBJ1-3; 8 bases agree with TRBD1. Trimming at V came to 0 bases and at J to 8 bases, leaving 3 bases not matched to a gene. CDR1 ENHRY and CDR2 SYGVKD come from the germline V gene. The CDR3 is made up of 14 amino acids. Here the CDR3 reads CAISESGQGDTIYF. Here the CDR3 DNA reads TGTGCCATCAGTGAGTCAGGACAGGGTGACACCATATATTTT.

This chain joins TRBV20-1 and TRBJ1-5; 8 positions agree with TRBD1. Germline trimming cut 4 bases from V and 3 bases from J; bases unmatched to any gene: 8. Per germline, CDR1 DFQATT and CDR2 SNEGSKA (reference sequence). The CDR3 sequence is 15 residues long. This CDR3 reads CSAKADRGNNQPQHF. The CDR3, as DNA: TGCAGTGCTAAGGCCGACAGGGGCAACAATCAGCCCCAGCATTTT.

This clonotype showed up just a few times. This chain connects TRBV6-1 to TRBJ2-4; possibly TRBD1 for D (7 bases). V lost 5 bases to trimming and J lost 3 bases, with 14 bases between them. The CDR3 is 15 residues long. CDR1 MNHNS and CDR2 SASEGT come from the germline V gene. The CDR3 is CASSRRGQGKNIQYF. As DNA, the CDR3 is TGTGCCAGCAGTCGGAGGGGGCAGGGCAAAAACATTCAGTACTTC.

The chain is built from TRBV28 and TRBJ1-2; TRBD1 is a possible D gene (6 bases). Trimming shortened V by 9 bases and J by 2 bases, and 19 bases separated the two germline ends. The CDR3 has 15 residues. Germline V CDR1 and CDR2: MDHEN, SYDVKM. The DNA of the CDR3 is TGTGCCAGTTTAACAGGGCCGGGCGGGAACTATGGCTACACCTTC. It encodes CASLTGPGGNYGYTF.